These 2 T cell receptor beta chains were sequenced from one sample in a study of shared clonotypes between healthy human individuals. Measured with immunoSEQ multiplex PCR; TCRdb has only the in-frame clones, and not every one. The top ten hold around 0.06% of the sample, which has some 550,000 clones, 97% seen once. Sequencing was done on a sample of naive CD4+ T cells sorted from blood. Subset specified: CD45RA+ positively selected. Source of these receptors: a woman aged 30 to 39 in good health.

The CDR3 DNA follows: TGTGCCAGCAGCCCATCGACAGGTCCGGATACGCAGTATTTT. Its protein is CASSPSTGPDTQYF. This chain connects TRBV7-2 to TRBJ2-3, with a weak D call TRBD1 (6 bases). This CDR3 has 14 amino acids. Trimming removed 5 bases from V and 6 bases from J, with 15 bases in between. From germline, CDR1 is SGHTA and CDR2 FQGNSA.

The chain combines TRBV27 with TRBJ2-7; tentative D call: TRBD1 (7 bases). This CDR3 has 16 amino acids. Trimming cost V 6 bases and J 2 bases, with 20 bases left between them. Germline CDR1 is MNHEY and CDR2 is SMNVEV (reference sequence). The CDR3 loop is CASSRRTGRGAYEQYF. The CDR3 region has the DNA TGTGCCAGCAGCCGACGGACAGGTCGCGGGGCCTACGAGCAGTACTTC.